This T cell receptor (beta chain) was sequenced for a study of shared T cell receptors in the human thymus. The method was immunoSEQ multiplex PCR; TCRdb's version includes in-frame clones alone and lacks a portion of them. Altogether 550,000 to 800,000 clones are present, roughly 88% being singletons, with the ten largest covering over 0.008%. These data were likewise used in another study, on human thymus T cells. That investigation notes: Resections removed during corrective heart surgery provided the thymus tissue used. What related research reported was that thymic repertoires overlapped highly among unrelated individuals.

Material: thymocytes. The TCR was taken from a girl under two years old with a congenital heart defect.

The DNA for the CDR3 is TGTGCCACCGGGGGGTCTGGGGCCAACGTCCTGACTTTC. Its translation: CATGGSGANVLTF. The rearrangement joins TRBV9 to TRBJ2-6; TRBD2 agrees at 7 bases. The V gene end was trimmed by 9 bases and the J gene end by 1 base; junction bases not matched to a gene: 1. CDR3 length: 13 residues. Per germline, CDR1 SGDLS and CDR2 YYNGEE. Full variable domain (rest looked up from reference TRBV9 and TRBJ2-6): DSGVTQTPKHLITATGQRVTLRCSPRSGDLSVYWYQQSLDQGLQFLIQYYNGEERAKGNILERFSAQQFPDLHSELNLSSLELGDSALYFCATGGSGANVLTFGAGSRLTVL.